The sequence of this TCR beta chain was determined in a study of blood T cells in healthy people across ages. With a J-beta primer mix and a sample-barcoded 5' primer, a second PCR ran 7 to 11 cycles. TCRdb fed the 5' RACE reads into MiXCR, producing one record per CDR3 protein. The table records some 1.4 million distinct CDR3 sequences, 42% of them present only once. The study's findings and limits: Comparison with aged donors showed that long-lived donors had more naive CD4+ cells and higher diversity.

Per germline, CDR1 SEHNR and CDR2 FQNEAQ (reference sequence). V lost 5 bases and J 9 bases, leaving 14 bases between the germline ends. The CDR3 has 14 residues. Concerning this clonotype itself: Its antigen is not known.

This sequence originates from a woman under 30 in good health. The chain combines TRBV7-9 with TRBJ1-6, with D possibly matching TRBD1 (6 bases). Sequenced input: blood. CDR3 region: CASSATHRVSPLHF. The CDR3 DNA is TGTGCCAGCAGCGCAACTCACAGGGTTTCACCCCTCCACTTT.